Following are 6 T cell receptor beta chains from one sample sequenced in a study of blood T cell repertoires in COVID-19. Sequenced by immunoSEQ multiplex PCR; TCRdb stores in-frame clones only, minus some. The profile shows tens of thousands of clones, over 70% of them singletons. Material: peripheral blood. The receptors here all came from a man aged 55-75 years with acute or convalescent COVID-19.

This chain uses TRBV19 with TRBJ1-1, with D uncertain. V dropped 5 bases and J dropped 5 bases, with 12 bases sitting between them. Germline V lookup: CDR1 LNHDA, CDR2 SQIVND (reference sequence). CDR3 length: 13 amino acids. CDR3 sequence: CASSRLRETEAFF. The CDR3 DNA reads as TGTGCCAGTAGTCGACTGCGTGAGACTGAAGCTTTCTTT.

V gene TRBV5-6 combines with J gene TRBJ1-2; no firm D call. V dropped 4 bases and J dropped 7 bases, with 17 bases sitting between them. Germline lookup yields CDR1 SGHDT and CDR2 YYEEEE. The CDR3 contains 14 residues. In DNA, the CDR3 is TGTGCCAGCAGCCCCCGAGAGGATCGGCGTGGCTACACCTTC. Its translation: CASSPREDRRGYTF.

This chain connects TRBV6-5 to TRBJ1-3; tentative D call: TRBD1 (6 bases). Germline CDR1 is MNHEY and CDR2 is SVGAGI. The CDR3 totals 15 residues. Trimming left V 5 bases short and J 4 bases short, with 15 bases between. The CDR3 loop is CASSPDSSAGNTIYF. CDR3 nucleotides: TGTGCCAGCAGTCCGGACAGTTCGGCGGGAAACACCATATATTTT.

Remarks on this clone: This sample includes further DNA sequences coding for the same CDR3. The chain uses TRBV18 and TRBJ2-7, with 9 bases identical to TRBD1. V lost 3 bases, J lost 2 bases, and 2 bases stayed unmatched. Germline CDR1 is KGHSH and CDR2 is LQKENI. The CDR3 has 14 residues. DNA of the CDR3: TGTGCCAGCTCACCGGGACAGGGAACCTACGAGCAGTACTTC. It specifies CASSPGQGTYEQYF. Full variable domain (missing parts from reference TRBV18 and TRBJ2-7): NAGVMQNPRHLVRRRGQEARLRCSPMKGHSHVYWYRQLPEEGLKFMVYLQKENIIDESGMPKERFSAEFPKEGPSILRIQQVVRGDSAAYFCASSPGQGTYEQYFGPGTRLTVT.

The rearrangement joins TRBV30 to TRBJ2-1, with D maybe TRBD1 (5 bases). The V gene's germline CDR1 is GTSNPN and CDR2 SVGIG (reference sequence). The CDR3 extends over 12 amino acids. Trimming took off 2 bases at V and 10 bases at J, with 12 bases between the two ends. Here the CDR3 reads CAWSYIRGEQFF. CDR3 nucleotide sequence: TGTGCCTGGAGTTATATTAGGGGAGAGCAGTTCTTC.

This clone was recorded only once. The V gene is TRBV2, the J gene TRBJ1-5, with D perhaps matching TRBD1 (6 bases). V shed 4 bases and J shed 6 bases, with 7 bases lying between them. Germline V gene data show CDR1 as SNHLY and CDR2 as FYNNEI. This CDR3 is built from 12 residues. CDR3 residues: CASSGTAQPQHF. The CDR3 nucleotides are TGTGCCAGCAGTGGGACAGCTCAGCCCCAGCATTTT.